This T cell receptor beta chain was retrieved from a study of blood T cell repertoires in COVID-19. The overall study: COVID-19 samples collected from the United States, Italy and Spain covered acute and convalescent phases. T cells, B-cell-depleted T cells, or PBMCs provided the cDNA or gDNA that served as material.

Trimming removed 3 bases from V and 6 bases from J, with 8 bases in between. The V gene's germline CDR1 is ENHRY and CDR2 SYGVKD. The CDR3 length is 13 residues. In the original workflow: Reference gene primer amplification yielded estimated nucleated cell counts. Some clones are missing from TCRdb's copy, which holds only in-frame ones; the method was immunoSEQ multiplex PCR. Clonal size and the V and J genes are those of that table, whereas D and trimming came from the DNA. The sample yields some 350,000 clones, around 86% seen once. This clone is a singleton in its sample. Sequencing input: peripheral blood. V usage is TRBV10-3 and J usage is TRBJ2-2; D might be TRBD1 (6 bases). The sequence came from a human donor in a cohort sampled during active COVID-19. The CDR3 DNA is TGTGCCATCAGTGAAAAGGGGGCCGGGGAGCTGTTTTTT. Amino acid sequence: CAISEKGAGELFF.